This paragraph covers one TCR beta chain sequence. Antigen specificity is unknown. MiXCR was run by TCRdb on the reads, yielding one entry per CDR3 protein. The table shows 300,000 to 400,000 distinct CDR3 sequences, with 25% to 30% occurring only once. The data belong to a study of T cell repertoires in cytomegalovirus infection. Study-wide results and caveats: Dominating the ex vivo response were TCR beta clonotypes that were CMV-specific and HLA-C-restricted.

CDR3 length: 13 amino acids. V lost 5 bases to trimming and J lost 10 bases, with 14 bases between them. In germline, CDR1 is ENHRY, CDR2 SYGVKD. The starting material was cultured PBMCs, obtained from culture after CMV antigen stimulation. The TCR was taken from a human donor in good health (CMV status not recorded). Some clones in this sample may be carry-over from other donors' samples. V usage is TRBV10-3 and J usage is TRBJ2-2; D is ambiguous. CDR3: CAISNTGPQELFF. DNA for the CDR3: TGTGCCATCAGTAACACGGGCCCGCAGGAGCTGTTTTTT.